Listed below are T cell receptor beta chains from one sample, sequenced in a study of blood T cell repertoires in COVID-19. Assay used: immunoSEQ multiplex PCR; TCRdb lists only in-frame clones, some missing. Altogether under 200,000 clones are present, approximately 79% being singletons, with the ten largest covering about 5%. The sequencing input was PBMCs or T cells enriched from blood (not recorded which). The receptors were gathered from a woman aged 55-69 years with acute COVID-19. CDR3s include the opening cysteine and the closing phenylalanine or tryptophan. Fields, in order: clone size, V gene, J gene, D gene, CDR3 protein, CDR3 DNA. The D gene is left open where the match is weak. Not all rows give a size; the values are once, few, many and, for expanded clones, a class.

NA	TRBV12-3/TRBV12-4	TRBJ1-2	NA	CASSAQGSRGYTF	TGTGCCAGCAGTGCCCAGGGGAGCAGGGGCTACACCTTC
NA	TRBV4-3	TRBJ1-1	NA	CASSQTTRAEAFF	TGCGCCAGCAGCCAAACTACCAGGGCTGAAGCTTTCTTT
NA	TRBV18	TRBJ2-1	NA	CASSPPIRNTDVYNEQFF	TGTGCCAGCTCACCACCCATCCGGAACACAGACGTTTACAATGAGCAGTTCTTC
few	TRBV19	TRBJ1-5	TRBD1	CASSPGTGSRPPQHF	TGTGCCAGTAGCCCCGGGACAGGGTCCCGTCCTCCCCAGCATTTT
NA	TRBV11-2	TRBJ1-3	TRBD1	CASSSTRTGNGNTIYF	TGTGCCAGCAGCTCTACTAGGACAGGGAACGGAAACACCATATATTTT
NA	TRBV24-1	TRBJ1-5	NA	CATSDFGGNQPQHF	TGTGCCACCAGTGATTTCGGGGGAAATCAGCCCCAGCATTTT
NA	TRBV10-3	TRBJ2-7	TRBD1	CAISDRDRGLGEQYF	TGTGCCATCAGTGACAGGGACAGGGGGCTCGGGGAGCAGTACTTC
NA	TRBV6-2/TRBV6-3	TRBJ2-3	TRBD2	CASSLAGGRDTQYF	TGTGCCAGCAGCCTAGCGGGGGGGAGGGATACGCAGTATTTT
NA	TRBV7-2	TRBJ1-4	NA	CASNTRQDGEKLFF	TGTGCCAGCAACACGAGACAGGACGGTGAAAAACTGTTTTTT
NA	TRBV11-2	TRBJ1-5	NA	CASSLGLLNQPQHF	TGTGCCAGCAGCTTAGGACTCCTGAATCAGCCCCAGCATTTT
NA	TRBV19	TRBJ2-7	NA	CASSPLGGASYEQYF	TGTGCCAGTAGCCCGTTAGGGGGAGCGTCCTACGAGCAGTACTTC
NA	TRBV19	TRBJ1-5	NA	CASSMGEGPQHF	TGTGCCAGTAGTATGGGTGAGGGGCCCCAGCATTTT
NA	TRBV4-3	TRBJ1-5	NA	CASSQVLGAGQPQHF	TGCGCCAGCAGCCAAGTGTTGGGGGCGGGTCAGCCCCAGCATTTT
few	TRBV6-5	TRBJ2-3	NA	CASSYSMRTSTDTQYF	TGTGCCAGCAGTTACTCGATGCGGACTAGCACAGATACGCAGTATTTT
many	TRBV2	TRBJ1-4	NA	CASRTRGATNEKLFF	TGTGCCAGCAGAACCAGGGGCGCAACTAATGAAAAACTGTTTTTT
NA	TRBV7-2	TRBJ1-1	NA	CASSLAPWGGAEAFF	TGTGCCAGCAGCTTAGCCCCGTGGGGGGGCGCTGAAGCTTTCTTT
NA	TRBV10-3	TRBJ2-3	TRBD2	CAISESILAATDTQYF	TGTGCCATCAGTGAGTCGATACTAGCGGCCACAGATACGCAGTATTTT
NA	TRBV13	TRBJ2-7	TRBD2	CASSLGRAGALEQYF	TGTGCCAGCAGCTTAGGTAGAGCGGGAGCTCTCGAGCAGTACTTC
NA	TRBV28	TRBJ1-5	NA	CASSPLSGNQPQHF	TGTGCCAGCAGCCCCTTGAGTGGCAATCAGCCCCAGCATTTT
NA	TRBV7-2	TRBJ2-5	TRBD2	CASSFGGDVTQYF	TGTGCCAGCAGCTTTGGGGGGGATGTGACCCAGTACTTC
NA	TRBV5-4	TRBJ2-1	TRBD2	CASSPTTGLAGGTGAEQFF	TGTGCCAGCAGCCCCACTACTGGACTAGCGGGGGGTACCGGGGCTGAGCAGTTCTTC
NA	TRBV10-3	TRBJ2-5	NA	CAIRGMGGQETQYF	TGTGCCATCAGAGGGATGGGGGGCCAAGAGACCCAGTACTTC
NA	TRBV28	TRBJ2-1	NA	CASGSGQYNEQFF	TGTGCCAGCGGTTCAGGGCAATACAATGAGCAGTTCTTC
NA	TRBV4-3	TRBJ2-5	TRBD2	CASSQDRSGGLQETQYF	TGCGCCAGCAGCCAAGATCGCAGCGGGGGCCTCCAAGAGACCCAGTACTTC
NA	TRBV5-1	TRBJ2-1	NA	CASSLSSRGDNEQFF	TGCGCCAGCAGCTTGAGTAGCAGGGGAGACAATGAGCAGTTCTTC
NA	TRBV6-2/TRBV6-3	TRBJ2-1	TRBD2	CASSSHGGDRRIF	TGTGCCAGCAGCAGCCACGGGGGGGACCGACGGATCTTC
NA	TRBV7-2	TRBJ1-2	TRBD1	CASQDRGNNYGYTF	TGTGCCAGCCAGGACAGGGGTAATAACTATGGCTACACCTTC
NA	TRBV6-2/TRBV6-3	TRBJ2-5	TRBD2	CASSGLAGGPGLGTQYF	TGTGCCAGCAGCGGACTAGCGGGAGGGCCAGGATTGGGGACCCAGTACTTC
NA	TRBV6-2/TRBV6-3	TRBJ2-5	TRBD2	CASSPRISRGGQETQYF	TGTGCCAGCAGTCCCAGAATTAGCCGGGGGGGACAAGAGACCCAGTACTTC
NA	TRBV11-2	TRBJ1-1	TRBD1	CASSSTGGERNTEAFF	TGTGCCAGCAGCTCGACAGGGGGTGAGAGAAACACTGAAGCTTTCTTT
NA	TRBV19	TRBJ2-3	NA	CASSILGQGRGTDTQYF	TGTGCCAGTAGTATCTTGGGGCAGGGAAGAGGCACAGATACGCAGTATTTT
NA	TRBV15	TRBJ1-2	NA	CATSRVTGGGGYTF	TGTGCCACCAGCAGGGTCACCGGGGGGGGTGGCTACACCTTC
once	TRBV9	TRBJ2-4	TRBD2	CASSVKAGLAKNIQYF	TGTGCCAGCAGCGTGAAAGCGGGACTAGCCAAAAACATTCAGTACTTC
NA	TRBV5-8	TRBJ1-6	TRBD1	CASSLARGLGSPLHF	TGTGCCAGCAGCTTGGCGAGGGGGCTAGGCTCACCCCTCCACTTT
NA	TRBV7-7	TRBJ1-3	TRBD1	CASSEGTGIGNTIYF	TGTGCCAGCAGCGAAGGGACAGGGATTGGAAACACCATATATTTT
many	TRBV9	TRBJ1-6	NA	CASSPGESYNSPLHF	TGTGCCAGCAGCCCGGGGGAATCCTATAATTCACCCCTCCACTTT
NA	TRBV7-2	TRBJ1-2	TRBD1	CASSPGGTGTYGYTF	TGTGCCAGCAGCCCAGGAGGGACAGGGACCTATGGCTACACCTTC
NA	TRBV7-2	TRBJ2-1	TRBD2	CASSLGLANEQFF	TGTGCCAGCAGCTTGGGACTAGCCAATGAGCAGTTCTTC
NA	TRBV4-3	TRBJ2-3	TRBD2	CASSQDRSLAVSDTQYF	TGCGCCAGCAGCCAAGATCGGAGCCTAGCGGTGTCAGATACGCAGTATTTT
once	TRBV15	TRBJ1-4	TRBD1	CATSGRTGTNEKLFF	TGTGCCACCAGCGGACGGACAGGGACTAATGAAAAACTGTTTTTT
NA	TRBV19	TRBJ2-2	TRBD1	CASSSQGAGELFF	TGTGCCAGTAGTTCCCAGGGGGCCGGGGAGCTGTTTTTT
NA	TRBV5-4	TRBJ2-3	NA	CASSRDSRTDTQYF	TGTGCCAGCAGCCGGGACTCCCGCACAGATACGCAGTATTTT
NA	TRBV7-9	TRBJ1-1	NA	CASSHRNTEAFF	TGTGCCAGCAGCCATAGGAACACTGAAGCTTTCTTT
NA	TRBV28	TRBJ1-1	NA	CASSQGVVAEAFF	TGTGCCAGCAGCCAGGGCGTCGTCGCTGAAGCTTTCTTT